This T cell receptor beta chain stems from a study of shared clonotypes between healthy human individuals. Study-wide results and caveats: Non-shared clonotypes had lower generation probabilities than those shared by all four donors.

The repertoire was sequenced with immunoSEQ multiplex PCR; TCRdb's copy has only in-frame clones and lacks some. The sample lists about 1 million clones; roughly 80% were seen once. Note on this clone: Its antigen is not identified.

The sample consisted of memory CD4+ T cells sorted from blood. The sample's subset: CD45RA-negative fraction. The receptor was derived from a young man in good health.

This chain's CDR3 is CASSLSSGYEQYF. Written as DNA, the CDR3 is TGTGCCAGCAGTTTAAGTTCAGGTTACGAGCAGTACTTC. The chain joins TRBV27 to TRBJ2-7; D gene uncertain. Trimming shortened V by 2 bases and J by 4 bases, and 9 bases separated the two germline ends. Germline-derived CDR1 and CDR2 are MNHEY and SMNVEV (reference sequence). The CDR3 contains 13 residues.